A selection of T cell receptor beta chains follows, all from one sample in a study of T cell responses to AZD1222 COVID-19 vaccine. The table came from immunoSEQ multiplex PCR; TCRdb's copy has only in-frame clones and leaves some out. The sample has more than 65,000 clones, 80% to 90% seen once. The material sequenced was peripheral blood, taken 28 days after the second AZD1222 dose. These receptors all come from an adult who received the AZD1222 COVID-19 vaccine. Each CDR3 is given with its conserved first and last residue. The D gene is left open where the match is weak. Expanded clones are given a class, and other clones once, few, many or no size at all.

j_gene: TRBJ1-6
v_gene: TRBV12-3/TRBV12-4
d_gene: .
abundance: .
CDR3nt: TGTGCCAGCAGCCTCGCCAGGAATTCACCCCTCCACTTT
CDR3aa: CASSLARNSPLHF

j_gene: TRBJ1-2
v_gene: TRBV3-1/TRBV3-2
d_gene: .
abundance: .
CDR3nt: TGTGCCAGCAGCCAAGGGGTTGGCTACACCTTC
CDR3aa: CASSQGVGYTF

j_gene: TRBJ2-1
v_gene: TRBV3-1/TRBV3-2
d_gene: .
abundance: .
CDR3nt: TGTGCCAGCAGCCTCCGTGGAGACAATGAGCAGTTCTTC
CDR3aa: CASSLRGDNEQFF

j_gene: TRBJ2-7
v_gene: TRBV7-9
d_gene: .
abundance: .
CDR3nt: TGTGCCAGCAGCTCTTACTCCTACGAGCAGTACTTC
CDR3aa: CASSSYSYEQYF

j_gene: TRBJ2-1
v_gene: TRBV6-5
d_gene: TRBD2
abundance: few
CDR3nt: TGTGCCAGCATGGAACTAGCGACCTCGGGTGAGCAGTTCTTC
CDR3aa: CASMELATSGEQFF

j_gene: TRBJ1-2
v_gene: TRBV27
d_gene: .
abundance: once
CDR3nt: TGTGCCAGCAGTACTAAAGACGGGAACTATGGCTACACCTTC
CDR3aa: CASSTKDGNYGYTF

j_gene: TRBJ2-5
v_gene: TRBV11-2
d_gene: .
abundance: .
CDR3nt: TGTGCCAGCAGCTTAAGTCCAGGCCCCCAAGAGACCCAGTACTTC
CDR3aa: CASSLSPGPQETQYF

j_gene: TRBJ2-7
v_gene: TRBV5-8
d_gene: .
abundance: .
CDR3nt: TGTGCCAGCAGCGGAACCTACGAGCAGTACTTC
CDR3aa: CASSGTYEQYF

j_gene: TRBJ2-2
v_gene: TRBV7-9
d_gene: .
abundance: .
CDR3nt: TGTGCCAGCAGCTCGCGGGACAACTCGAACACCGGGGAGCTGTTTTTT
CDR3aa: CASSSRDNSNTGELFF

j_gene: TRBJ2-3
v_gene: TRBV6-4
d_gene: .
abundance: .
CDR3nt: TGTGCCAGCAGTGACACAGGGAGGGGCGATACGCAGTATTTT
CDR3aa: CASSDTGRGDTQYF

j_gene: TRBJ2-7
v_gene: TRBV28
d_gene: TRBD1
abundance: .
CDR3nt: TGTGCCAGCAGTTCCATCCCCGGGACAGCCTTTACCGAGCAGTACTTC
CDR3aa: CASSSIPGTAFTEQYF

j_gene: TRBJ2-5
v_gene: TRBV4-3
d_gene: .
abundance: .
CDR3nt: TGCGCCAGCAGCCAAGATAACTCCCAAGAGACCCAGTACTTC
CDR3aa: CASSQDNSQETQYF

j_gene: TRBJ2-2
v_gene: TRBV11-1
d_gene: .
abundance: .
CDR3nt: TGTGCCAGCAGCCAATTACAGGGGAACACCGGGGAGCTGTTTTTT
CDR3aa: CASSQLQGNTGELFF

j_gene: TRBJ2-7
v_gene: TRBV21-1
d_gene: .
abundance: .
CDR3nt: TGTGCCAGCAGCAAAGTACAGGGGGATTCCTACGAGCAGTACTTC
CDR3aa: CASSKVQGDSYEQYF

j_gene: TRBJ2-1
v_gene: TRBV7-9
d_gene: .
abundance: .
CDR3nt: TGTGCCAGCAGCTCAAGGGCCAATGAGCAGTTCTTC
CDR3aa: CASSSRANEQFF

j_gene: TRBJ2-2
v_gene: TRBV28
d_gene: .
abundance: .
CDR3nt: TGTGCCAGCAGTCGGGACGGGACCGGGGAGCTGTTTTTT
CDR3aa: CASSRDGTGELFF

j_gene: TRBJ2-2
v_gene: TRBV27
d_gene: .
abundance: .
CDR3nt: TGTGCCAGCAGCGATGGGGGGGGCCCCGGGGAGCTGTTTTTT
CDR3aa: CASSDGGGPGELFF

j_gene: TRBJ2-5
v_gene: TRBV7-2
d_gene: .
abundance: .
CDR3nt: TGTGCCAGCAGCTTAAAGTTACAAGAGACCCAGTACTTC
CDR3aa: CASSLKLQETQYF

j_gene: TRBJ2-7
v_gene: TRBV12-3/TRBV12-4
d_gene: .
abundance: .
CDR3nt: TGTGCCAGCAGTTTTGTATCCTACGAGCAGTACTTC
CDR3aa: CASSFVSYEQYF

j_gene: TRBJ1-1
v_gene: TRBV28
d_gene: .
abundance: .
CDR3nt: TGTGCCAGCAAAAGGGGAATCCGGGACACTGAAGCTTTCTTT
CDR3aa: CASKRGIRDTEAFF

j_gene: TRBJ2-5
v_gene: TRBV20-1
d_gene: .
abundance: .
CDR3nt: TGCAGTGCTATCAGACAAGAGACCCAGTACTTC
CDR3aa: CSAIRQETQYF

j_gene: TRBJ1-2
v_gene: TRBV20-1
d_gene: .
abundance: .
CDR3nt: TGCAGTGCTAGTTCGGGGAACTATGGCTACACCTTC
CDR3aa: CSASSGNYGYTF

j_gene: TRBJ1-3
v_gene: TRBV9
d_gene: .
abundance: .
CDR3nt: TGTGCCAGCAGCCCGACAACAGGGTCCTCTGGAAACACCATATATTTT
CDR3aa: CASSPTTGSSGNTIYF

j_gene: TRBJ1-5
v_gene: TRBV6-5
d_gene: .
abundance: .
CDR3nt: TGTGCCAGCAGTTACCTTCTCGGCAGCAATCAGCCCCAGCATTTT
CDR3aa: CASSYLLGSNQPQHF

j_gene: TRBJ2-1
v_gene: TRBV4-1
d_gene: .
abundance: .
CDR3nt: TGCGCCAGCAGCCCGGGACTGGGAAGCTCCTACAATGAGCAGTTCTTC
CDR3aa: CASSPGLGSSYNEQFF

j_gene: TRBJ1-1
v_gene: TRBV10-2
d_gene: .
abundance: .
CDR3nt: TGCGCCAGCAGTGAGTCGGGAGCTGCGAACACTGAAGCTTTCTTT
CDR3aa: CASSESGAANTEAFF

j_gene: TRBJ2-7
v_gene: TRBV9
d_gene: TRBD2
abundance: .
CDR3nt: TGTGCCAGCAGCGTAGGGGGGACTACTGGCTACGAGCAGTACTTC
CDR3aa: CASSVGGTTGYEQYF

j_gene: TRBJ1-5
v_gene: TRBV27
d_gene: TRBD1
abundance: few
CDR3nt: TGTGCCAGCAGTTCCTACTCCGGGGGGACAGGGGATCAGCCCCAGCATTTT
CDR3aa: CASSSYSGGTGDQPQHF

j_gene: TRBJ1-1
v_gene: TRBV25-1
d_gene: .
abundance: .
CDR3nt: TGTGCCAGCAGTTTAAGGGGAGCTGAAGCTTTCTTT
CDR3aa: CASSLRGAEAFF

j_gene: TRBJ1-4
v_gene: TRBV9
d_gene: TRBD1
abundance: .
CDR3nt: TGTGCCAGCAGCCTAGGGGGCGGTACTAATGAAAAACTGTTTTTT
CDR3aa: CASSLGGGTNEKLFF